This note documents a single T cell receptor beta chain sequence. The data were obtained in a study of blood T cell repertoires in COVID-19. Repertoires were generated with immunoSEQ multiplex PCR, while TCRdb's copy carries only in-frame clones and drops some. This sample yields 250,000 to 300,000 clones, of which roughly 85% are seen a single time; approximately 5.1% belongs to the top ten. The CDR3 runs to 15 residues. In germline, CDR1 is SGHNT, CDR2 YYREEE (reference sequence). The trim removed 0 bases at V and 6 bases at J, leaving 5 bases unmatched. The sequencing sample was made of peripheral blood. The rearrangement joins TRBV5-4 to TRBJ2-2; TRBD1 agrees at 7 bases. The sequence was collected from a man aged 50 to 59 with active or convalescent COVID-19. CDR3 nucleotide sequence: TGTGCCAGCAGCTTGGGAGGGGGCGGAGCCGGGGAGCTGTTTTTT. Translated: CASSLGGGGAGELFF.